This TCR beta chain was captured in a study of response to subunit inactivated influenza vaccine (dated by TCRdb to between 2017 and 2018). For the wider study: Deep quantitative T cell receptor repertoire profiling was used in the study to track responses to a trivalent subunit inactivated influenza vaccine.

This clonotype was recorded a few times. The antigen it binds to is not known. Within one base of it there is no much larger clone, and no base qualities were kept. The library was made by RT-PCR. Sequencing relied on an Illumina HiSeq 2500. The public reads were reanalyzed by TCRdb: fastp trimming at Q25, MiXCR alignment, in-frame beta chains only. Duplicate CDR3 protein sequences are folded into a single record with the most common DNA and genes. The sample has around 790,000 distinct CDR3 sequences on record, about 20% of them singletons. The ten biggest clones cover 10% to 13% of the sample. The CDR3 has 12 amino acids, counting the end cysteine and phenylalanine. The DNA shown is the 36-base CDR3, in frame from base 1. In the germline V gene, CDR1 corresponds to ENHRY and CDR2 to SYGVKD. The V end gives up 10 bases and the J end 5 bases, leaving 5 bases in the junction not matched to a gene. General findings and caveats noted by the study authors: The authors suggested that each seasonal influenza vaccination may recruit only a limited number of new T cells.

Specimen: PBMCs from blood, collected more than 4 days after vaccination. This receptor was taken from a man aged 50-60 years who received an inactivated influenza vaccine. Donor details come from another sample of the same person, matched by shared clones. The chain is assembled from TRBV10-3 and TRBJ2-7, with TRBD1 identical over 10 junction bases. The CDR3 has the sequence CATAGQGNEQYF. The sequenced DNA is TGTGCCACTGCGGGACAGGGGAACGAGCAGTACTTC.